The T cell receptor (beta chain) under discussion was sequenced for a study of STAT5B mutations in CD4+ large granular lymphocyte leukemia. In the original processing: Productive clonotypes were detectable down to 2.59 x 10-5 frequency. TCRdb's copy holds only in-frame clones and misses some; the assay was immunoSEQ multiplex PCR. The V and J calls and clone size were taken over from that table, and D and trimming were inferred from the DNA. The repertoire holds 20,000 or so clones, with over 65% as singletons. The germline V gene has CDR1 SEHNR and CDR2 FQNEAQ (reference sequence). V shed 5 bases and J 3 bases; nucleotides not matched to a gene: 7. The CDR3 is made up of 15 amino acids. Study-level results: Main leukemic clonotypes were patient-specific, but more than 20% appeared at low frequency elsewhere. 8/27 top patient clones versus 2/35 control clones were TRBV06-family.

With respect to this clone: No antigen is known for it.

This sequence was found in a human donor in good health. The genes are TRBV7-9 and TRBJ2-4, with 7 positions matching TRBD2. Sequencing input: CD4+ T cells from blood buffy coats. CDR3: CASSPGGTDKNIQYF. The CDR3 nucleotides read TGTGCCAGCAGCCCCGGGGGGACCGACAAAAACATTCAGTACTTC.